The clone carrying this TCR beta chain was observed many times. What it recognizes is unknown. Sample barcodes and UMIs were carried by the TCR alpha and TCR beta cDNA libraries that 5'RACE generated with constant-segment primers. Each CDR3 protein is one row after TCRdb ran MiXCR on the 5' RACE reads. The repertoire includes roughly 400,000 distinct CDR3 sequences, about 24% of them detected once, and 7.5% to 10% sits in the top ten. This sample stems from a study of T-cell memory formation after mild COVID-19. Study in general: Each donor largely had its own TCR clusters. Study-level points and caveats: Among clones peaking at day 37 in the second wave, SARS-CoV-2 specificity remained unconfirmed. The CD4+ clones that contracted clustered mainly within CM and EM, and the CD8+ clones concentrated in EMRA.

This CDR3 comprises 15 residues. J was trimmed by 9 bases and V by 3 bases; bases with no gene match: 4. CDR1 LGHDT and CDR2 YNNKEL come from the germline V gene (reference sequence). The sample consisted of PBMCs or a T cell subset sorted from them (not recorded which). The receptor was derived from an adult woman who had mild COVID-19 (a few samples of this study predate the infection). Cell type and time point are not known. The rearrangement uses TRBV3-1 and TRBJ2-1; TRBD2 matches at 14 bases. The CDR3 DNA sequence: TGTGCCAGCAGCCAGGGACTAGCGGGGGACCCTGAGCAGTTCTTC. Translation gives CASSQGLAGDPEQFF.